This paragraph reports one TCR beta chain. Germline assignment: CDR1 LGHNA and CDR2 YSLEER. The CDR3 is made up of 13 amino acids. V dropped 4 bases and J dropped 0 bases, with 6 bases sitting between them. The sample comes from a study of blood T cell repertoires in COVID-19. Across the study: The United States, Italy and Spain supplied acute and convalescent COVID-19 samples. Sources were T cells, B-cell-depleted T cells, or PBMCs; the material itself was cDNA or gDNA.

Seattle's enrolled individuals joined amid active infection and were then monitored longitudinally. Sequenced by immunoSEQ multiplex PCR; TCRdb stores in-frame clones only, minus some. The sample carries fewer than 150,000 clones, around 87% recorded once. This clonotype was sampled from an older woman with COVID-19, enrolled during active disease. Sequences were obtained from peripheral blood. The chain joins TRBV4-3 to TRBJ1-1; unclear D gene. CDR3 region: CASSPTVNTEAFF. The CDR3 coding sequence is TGCGCCAGCAGCCCAACAGTGAACACTGAAGCTTTCTTT.